Sample share makes the clone carrying this T cell receptor beta chain medium-sized. Its antigen remains unidentified. Germline V CDR1 and CDR2: SQVTM, ANQGSEA. The CDR3 has 12 residues. Trimming left V 5 bases short and J 7 bases short, with 15 bases between. This sample was included in a study of T-cell reconstitution after alpha-beta-depleted transplantation in children. Broader study findings: At the one-year point after transplant, T-cell counts and TCRbeta diversity were found to come mostly from T cells that had been newly produced. Alpha-beta T cells about two months after transplant reportedly derived from several hundred expanded graft clones. Surviving recipient T cells and thymic progenitors underlay high day-60 TCRbeta diversity in some patients.

The library targeted TCRbeta and was prepared with unique molecular identifiers. TCRdb re-called the PCR reads with MiXCR, one entry per CDR3 protein. The table lists about 15,000 distinct CDR3 sequences, approximately 4.9% of them singletons. The sequence was collected from a boy between 10 and 17 years old with acute lymphoblastic leukemia, due to receive a stem cell transplant. Sample: PBMCs, taken before TCRalphabeta/CD19-depleted stem cell transplant. V is TRBV29-1 and J is TRBJ2-7, with D tentatively TRBD2 (5 bases). The CDR3 DNA follows: TGCAGCGTTAAGACCGGGGTTTTGGAGCAGTACTTC. Its protein product is CSVKTGVLEQYF.